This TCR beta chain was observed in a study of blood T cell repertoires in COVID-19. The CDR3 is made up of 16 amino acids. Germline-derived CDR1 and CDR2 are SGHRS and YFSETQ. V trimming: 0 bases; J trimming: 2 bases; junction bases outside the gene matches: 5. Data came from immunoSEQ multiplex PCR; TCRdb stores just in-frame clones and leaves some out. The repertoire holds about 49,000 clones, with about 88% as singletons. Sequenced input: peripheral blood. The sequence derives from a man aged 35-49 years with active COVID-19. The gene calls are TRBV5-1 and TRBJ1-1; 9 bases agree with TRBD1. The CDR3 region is CASSLVGTGRNTEAFF. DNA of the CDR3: TGCGCCAGCAGCTTGGTCGGGACAGGGAGAAACACTGAAGCTTTCTTT.